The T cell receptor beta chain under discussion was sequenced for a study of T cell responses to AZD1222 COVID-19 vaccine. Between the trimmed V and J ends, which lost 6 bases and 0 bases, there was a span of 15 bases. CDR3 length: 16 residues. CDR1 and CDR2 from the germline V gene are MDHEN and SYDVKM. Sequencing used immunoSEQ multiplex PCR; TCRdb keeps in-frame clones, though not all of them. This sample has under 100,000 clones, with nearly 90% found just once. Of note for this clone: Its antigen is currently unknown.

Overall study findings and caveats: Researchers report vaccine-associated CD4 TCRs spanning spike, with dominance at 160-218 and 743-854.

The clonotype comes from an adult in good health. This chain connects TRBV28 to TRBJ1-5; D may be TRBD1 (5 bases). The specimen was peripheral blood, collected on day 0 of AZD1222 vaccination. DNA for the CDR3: TGTGCCAGCAGCTCGTTTCGACAGTATAGCAATCAGCCCCAGCATTTT. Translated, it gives CASSSFRQYSNQPQHF.